The 2 T cell receptor beta chains given below trace back to one sample, sequenced in a study of cytotoxic CD8 clonotypes in ibrutinib-treated CLL. Profiling relied on immunoSEQ multiplex PCR, and the TCRdb table lists in-frame clones only, not all of them. The sample lists around 160,000 clones; about four fifths were seen once. The sequencing used PBMCs, collected after 12 months of ibrutinib treatment. The source is a human donor with chronic lymphocytic leukemia.

This clone was seen a single time. The chain recombines TRBV28 with TRBJ1-3; D unclear. V was cut by 5 bases and J by 2 bases, with 10 bases left in between. Germline CDR1 reads MDHEN; CDR2 reads SYDVKM. The CDR3 spans 14 residues. The CDR3 region has the DNA TGTGCCAGCAGTATTCGGGTGCCTGGAAACACCATATATTTT. The encoded protein is CASSIRVPGNTIYF.

V and J are TRBV4-1 and TRBJ2-3; D not certain. CDR3 length: 11 residues. CDR1 is MGHRA, CDR2 YSYEKL, per germline. V was pared by 3 bases and J by 5 bases, with 3 bases between. CDR3 region: CASSHQDTQYF. The CDR3 DNA follows: TGCGCCAGCAGCCACCAAGATACGCAGTATTTT.